The next 26 T cell receptor delta chains were all read from a single sample in a study of delta chains in infants with herpesvirus infections. TCR cDNA was made from PBMC RNA with gamma- and delta-chain-specific primers. TCRdb reapplied CATT to the RT-PCR reads. The sample includes over 1,500 delta-chain clones, roughly 30% seen only once; the top ten take about a tenth. Sequences were derived from peripheral blood, sampled at time point 3 of longitudinal follow-up. Every receptor here comes from a human donor who was a Ugandan infant, either HIV-exposed or HIV-unexposed (not recorded which).

A note on this clone: A single base is all that separates this from a far larger clone, so a read error is likely. The chain links TRDV2 to TRDJ3; 11 bases line up with TRDD3. Germline V gives CDR1 GEAIGNYY, CDR2 EKD. This CDR3 is 21 amino acids long. CDR3 residues: CACDTGWGIRDPSWDTQQMFF. The CDR3 region has the DNA TGTGCCTGTGACACCGGGTGGGGGATACGCGACCCCTCCTGGGACACCCAACAGATGTTTTTC.

This clone counts as medium-sized. The J gene is TRDJ3, the V gene TRDV2; TRDD3 agrees at 7 bases. Trimming cost V 7 bases and J 0 bases; bases outside gene matches: 20. This CDR3 spans 21 amino acids. Germline V CDR1 and CDR2: GEAIGNYY, EKD. The CDR3 sequence: CACNGISGGGFSSWDTRQMFF. In DNA form, the CDR3 reads TGTGCCTGCAACGGAATATCTGGGGGGGGCTTTAGCTCCTGGGACACCCGACAGATGTTTTTC.

The chain employs TRDV1 and TRDJ1; tentatively, D is TRDD2 (6 bases). Germline CDR1 reads TSWWSYY; CDR2 reads QGS. There are 24 residues in the CDR3. V lost 3 bases and J lost 0, with 38 bases in between. The CDR3 DNA reads TGTGCTCTTGGGGACCTCCGGCGGCCTTCCCATGCCTTGAGAGGAGGATATCACACCGATAAACTCATCTTT. It is translated as CALGDLRRPSHALRGGYHTDKLIF.

For the CDR3, the DNA is TGTGCCTGTGATCCTTTATCCGGGGGATACGACCGGTACACCGATAAACTCATCTTT. Translated, it gives CACDPLSGGYDRYTDKLIF. V is TRDV2 and J is TRDJ1; 10 bases match TRDD3. The CDR3 has 19 residues. V shed 4 bases, J shed 0 bases, and the junction held 16 bases outside the gene matches. The germline CDR1 and CDR2 sequences are GEAIGNYY and EKD.

This clone is large (0.1 to 1%) in the sample. The chain links TRDV1 to TRDJ1; D gene ambiguous. Germline V CDR1 and CDR2: TSWWSYY, QGS. The CDR3 is 18 amino acids. Trimming cost V 1 base and J 0 bases, with 18 bases left between them. DNA for the CDR3: TGTGCTCTTGGGGAACCACTTATAGGGTTTCAGTACACCGATAAACTCATCTTT. Amino acids: CALGEPLIGFQYTDKLIF.

By proportion, this clone is large. V gene TRDV2 combines with J gene TRDJ1; tentative D call: TRDD3 (6 bases). This CDR3 has 13 residues. Germline CDR1 GEAIGNYY, CDR2 EKD. Trimming took 3 bases from V and 1 from J, leaving 8 bases between them. CDR3 sequence reads: CACDGLGTDKLIF. The DNA for the CDR3 is TGTGCCTGTGACGGACTGGGCACCGATAAACTCATCTTT.

The chain uses TRDV1 and TRDJ1; maybe TRDD3 (6 bases). V gave up 3 bases and J gave up 3 bases, with 29 bases separating them. This CDR3 has 20 residues. Germline V lookup: CDR1 TSWWSYY, CDR2 QGS. The DNA of the CDR3 is TGTGCTCTTGGGGATCCTTGTCGGCTGTACTGGGCCCCGCGGGCCGATAAACTCATCTTT. It yields the protein CALGDPCRLYWAPRADKLIF.

This chain connects TRDV1 to TRDJ1; possibly TRDD3 for D (5 bases). Per the germline V gene, CDR1 is TSWWSYY and CDR2 is QGS. This CDR3 contains 16 residues. Trimming left V 1 base short and J 3 bases short, with 15 bases between. CDR3 sequence reads: CALGEPTRGWADKLIF. The CDR3 bases are TGTGCTCTTGGGGAACCTACACGGGGGTGGGCCGATAAACTCATCTTT.

This clone was seen more than once but under ten times. The chain employs TRAV29/DV5 and TRDJ1; 13 nucleotides line up with TRDD3. The CDR3 is 18 amino acids. Germline-derived CDR1 and CDR2 are NSMFDY and ISSIKDK. J gave up 0 bases and V 0 bases, and 8 bases lay outside the gene matches. The CDR3 sequence: CAASATGGYEGYTDKLIF. The CDR3 nucleotides are TGTGCAGCAAGCGCGACTGGGGGATACGAAGGGTACACCGATAAACTCATCTTT. The variable domain in full, with the rest retrieved from reference TRAV29/DV5 and TRDJ1, is DQQVKQNSPSLSVQEGRISILNCDYTNSMFDYFLWYKKYPAEGPTFLISISSIKDKNEDGRFTVFLNKSAKHLSLHIVPSQPGDSAVYFCAASATGGYEGYTDKLIFGKGTRVTVEP.

The chain carries TRDV1 and TRDJ1; unclear D gene. V was pared by 3 bases and J by 2 bases, with 13 bases between. The CDR3 loop spans 15 amino acids. CDR1 is TSWWSYY, CDR2 QGS, per germline. CDR3 in amino acids: CALGDSSWATDKLIF. The CDR3, as DNA: TGTGCTCTTGGGGATTCTTCGTGGGCAACCGATAAACTCATCTTT.

This clone was seen once. At one end, the junction sequence differs from germline, possibly due to a read error. The rearrangement joins TRDV1 to TRDJ2, with D tentatively TRDD3 (5 bases). Germline V gene sequence: CDR1 TSWWSYY, CDR2 QGS. This CDR3 has 19 amino acids. In DNA, the CDR3 is TGTGCTCTTGGGAAACTCGTTCCGCCTTTAGCGAGGGATACAGCACAACTCTTCTTT. Its translation: CALGKLVPPLARDTAQLFF.

In regard to this clone: This sample also contains other DNA sequences that code for the same CDR3. This chain uses TRDV3 with TRDJ1; 9 nucleotides line up with TRDD3. Germline lookup yields CDR1 TVYSNPD and CDR2 GDNSRS (reference sequence). CDR3 length: 17 amino acids. CDR3 sequence reads: CAFSLLYWGSHTDKLIF. The CDR3 bases are TGTGCATTTTCCCTACTGTACTGGGGGAGTCACACCGATAAACTCATCTTT.

The sample holds a few counts of this clone. The chain links TRDV1 to TRDJ2; 9 bases fit TRDD3. The trim removed 2 bases at V and 4 bases at J, leaving 41 bases unmatched. This CDR3 region has 28 residues. The germline V gene has CDR1 TSWWSYY and CDR2 QGS. The CDR3 spells CALGECSPLRTRDWGKHVTPHTTAQLFF. The DNA of the CDR3 is TGTGCTCTTGGGGAATGTTCCCCCCTTCGCACGAGGGACTGGGGGAAGCACGTAACGCCCCACACGACAGCACAACTCTTCTTT.

This clone is large. The chain couples TRDV2 to TRDJ3, with TRDD3 matching over 11 bases. Looked up from germline, CDR1 is GEAIGNYY and CDR2 is EKD. This CDR3 has 18 amino acids. V was clipped by 2 bases and J by 0 bases; unmatched bases: 2. The CDR3, as DNA: TGTGCCTGTGACAATACTGGGGGATACTCCTGGGACACCCGACAGATGTTTTTC. Its translation is CACDNTGGYSWDTRQMFF.

Only a few counts were recorded for this clone. This chain uses TRDV1 with TRDJ1, with D perhaps TRDD3 (5 bases). CDR3 length: 18 residues. The germline CDR1 and CDR2 sequences are TSWWSYY and QGS. V was cut by 6 bases and J by 3 bases, with 26 bases left in between. DNA for the CDR3: TGTGCTCTTGGACTCCCGCCGGGCCCTCGATACTGGTCCGATAAACTCATCTTT. It yields the protein CALGLPPGPRYWSDKLIF.

This clone occurred a few times. V usage is TRDV1 and J usage is TRDJ2, with 9 nucleotides matching TRDD3. The V gene's germline CDR1 is TSWWSYY and CDR2 QGS. This CDR3 contains 21 residues. The V gene end was trimmed by 2 bases and the J gene end by 2 bases; junction bases not matched to a gene: 18. CDR3 residues: CALGEEPGGCGMRVLTAQLFF. CDR3 in DNA: TGTGCTCTTGGGGAAGAACCTGGGGGATGTGGCATGAGGGTCTTGACAGCACAACTCTTCTTT.

This clone is deemed large (0.1 to 1%). J is TRDJ3 and V is TRDV2, with a possible D match to TRDD3 (5 bases). Germline CDR1 GEAIGNYY, CDR2 EKD. V was cut by 3 bases and J by 3 bases, with 11 bases left in between. The CDR3 loop spans 16 amino acids. DNA of the CDR3: TGTGCCTGTGACTCAGTTGGATACTGGGACACCCGACAGATGTTTTTC. This translates into CACDSVGYWDTRQMFF.

This clone was detected only a few times. The V and J genes are TRDV1 and TRDJ1; 9 bases match TRDD3. Trimming removed 6 bases from V and 0 bases from J; junction bases left unmatched: 17. Germline CDR1 reads TSWWSYY; CDR2 reads QGS. CDR3 size: 19 residues. The CDR3 region is CALGPPTRGDTAYTDKLIF. CDR3 sequence (DNA): TGTGCTCTTGGCCCCCCTACGAGAGGGGATACGGCGTACACCGATAAACTCATCTTT.

This clone has a handful of counts. J is TRDJ1 and V is TRDV1; D is perhaps TRDD3 (6 bases). V lost 2 bases and J 0 bases, leaving 31 bases between the germline ends. The germline gives CDR1 TSWWSYY, CDR2 QGS. The CDR3 loop spans 22 amino acids. Written as DNA, the CDR3 is TGTGCTCTTGGGGAAGGGTCGGACTCCCTTGGGGTAGATACGCGCTACACCGATAAACTCATCTTT. This gives the protein CALGEGSDSLGVDTRYTDKLIF.

To note about this clone: A much larger clone lies one base from this, so it may be a read error. Other DNA sequences in this specimen translate into the identical CDR3. The rearrangement joins TRDV1 to TRDJ1, with D possibly being TRDD2 (7 bases). The germline V and J ends were trimmed by 0 bases and 1 base, with 27 bases remaining between them. CDR3 length: 21 amino acids. CDR1 is TSWWSYY and CDR2 is QGS in the germline V gene. The CDR3 region is CALGELRVPTDTGRGTDKLIF. CDR3 nucleotide sequence: TGTGCTCTTGGGGAACTAAGAGTTCCTACTGATACTGGGAGGGGCACCGATAAACTCATCTTT.

The chain employs TRDV1 and TRDJ2, with D perhaps matching TRDD3 (6 bases). Germline CDR1 and CDR2: TSWWSYY and QGS. CDR3 length equals 21 residues. Trimming took off 4 bases at V and 0 bases at J, with 27 bases between the two ends. CDR3 loop: CALGGAGGLRLYWALTAQLFF. CDR3 DNA sequence: TGTGCTCTTGGGGGGGCCGGTGGCCTACGCCTGTACTGGGCTTTGACAGCACAACTCTTCTTT.

In its sample, this clone was seen a few times. This chain connects TRDV1 to TRDJ1, with TRDD2 matching 9 bases. Looked up from germline, CDR1 is TSWWSYY and CDR2 is QGS. Trimming took 4 bases from V and 4 from J; bases not matched to a gene: 28. CDR3 length equals 22 residues. The CDR3 spells CALGARPAFLRTGRDQIDKLIF. Here the CDR3 DNA reads TGTGCTCTTGGGGCCCGTCCGGCCTTCCTACGTACTGGGAGAGATCAAATCGATAAACTCATCTTT.

This chain joins TRDV1 and TRDJ1; TRDD3 matches at 11 bases. This CDR3 has 23 amino acids. Looked up from germline, CDR1 is TSWWSYY and CDR2 is QGS. With 2 bases clipped from V and 1 base from J, the junction kept 24 bases outside the gene matches. CDR3 in amino acids: CALGEGSTTGGYLGFFCTDKLIF. CDR3 DNA sequence: TGTGCTCTTGGGGAAGGGTCTACGACTGGGGGATATCTCGGATTCTTCTGCACCGATAAACTCATCTTT.

This clone has a handful of counts. CDR3 nucleotides: TGTGCTCTTGGGGAGGGTATTCCTACCTACACTTACTGGGGGATACGGCTGGTCGATAAACTCATCTTT. Its translation: CALGEGIPTYTYWGIRLVDKLIF. The chain carries TRDV1 and TRDJ1; the match to TRDD3 covers 13 bases. This CDR3 region has 23 residues. Losses at the gene ends were 3 bases for V and 4 bases for J; bases not matched to a gene: 26. Germline-derived CDR1 and CDR2 are TSWWSYY and QGS.

This clone is termed large. The chain links TRDV2 to TRDJ3; 8 nucleotides agree with TRDD3. Germline trimming cut 3 bases from V and 0 bases from J; bases unmatched to any gene: 24. CDR1 is GEAIGNYY, CDR2 EKD, per germline. This CDR3 region has 24 residues. For the CDR3, the DNA is TGTGCCTGTGACTCCGAAACTACGTACTGGGGGTTCCCCCCTAGCTCCTGGGACACCCGACAGATGTTTTTC. Protein sequence: CACDSETTYWGFPPSSWDTRQMFF.

This clone was seen a handful of times. This sequence joins TRDV1 and TRDJ1; TRDD3 matches 13 bases. With V trimmed by 1 base and J by 0 bases, 17 bases remained unmatched. The germline gives CDR1 TSWWSYY, CDR2 QGS. This CDR3 comprises 22 residues. The chain's CDR3 is CALGEPYYWGIRFGPYTDKLIF. The CDR3 nucleotides read TGTGCTCTTGGGGAACCATACTACTGGGGGATACGCTTTGGGCCCTACACCGATAAACTCATCTTT.